This T cell receptor beta chain was documented in a study of early T cells in non-severe SARS-CoV-2 infection. Study background: Sequencing used unsorted whole-blood bulk RNA, so chains lack pairing.

The CDR3 totals 15 residues. Germline V CDR1 and CDR2: SGHRS, YFSETQ. V dropped 4 bases and J dropped 2 bases, with 12 bases sitting between them. This clonotype came up a few times. Researchers attached unique molecular identifiers to individual cDNA molecules. One entry per CDR3 protein, called by TCRdb with MiXCR from the 5' RACE reads. This table holds around 60,000 distinct CDR3 sequences, around 13% found once. The chain recombines TRBV5-1 with TRBJ2-2; D not certain. Sample: whole blood. The origin of this receptor is an adult who was a healthcare worker with PCR-confirmed SARS-CoV-2 infection or an uninfected control (not recorded which). Here the CDR3 reads CASSLIEANTGELFF. The CDR3 nucleotides read TGCGCCAGCAGCCTTATAGAGGCAAACACCGGGGAGCTGTTTTTT.